This is a list of T cell receptor beta chains from one sample in a study of blood T cell repertoires in COVID-19. TCRdb's copy holds only in-frame clones and misses some; the assay was immunoSEQ multiplex PCR. The sample includes about 83,000 clones, roughly 87% of them seen just once. The sample comprised peripheral blood. Receptors were obtained from a woman aged 45-65 years with active or convalescent COVID-19. Both conserved end residues are part of each CDR3. Fields, in order: D gene, clone size, J gene, V gene, CDR3 length, CDR3 protein, CDR3 DNA. A D gene is named only where the DNA matches it firmly. Size values are once, few and many counts, or a class for expanded clones, and some rows have none.

TRBD1	-	TRBJ1-5	TRBV19	15	CASSTGGTNNQPQHF	TGTGCCAGTAGCACAGGGGGCACGAACAATCAGCCCCAGCATTTT
-	once	TRBJ2-7	TRBV7-2	13	CASSLAQGRSGYF	TGTGCCAGCAGCTTAGCGCAAGGGCGCAGCGGGTACTTC
-	-	TRBJ1-2	TRBV14	15	CASSQDLIAETGYTF	TGTGCCAGCAGCCAAGATCTTATCGCGGAAACAGGCTACACCTTC
TRBD2	-	TRBJ2-2	TRBV6-6	16	CASRRLAGDNTGELFF	TGTGCCAGCAGGAGACTAGCGGGGGATAACACCGGGGAGCTGTTTTTT
TRBD1	-	TRBJ1-6	TRBV19	15	CASSIRQGSGSPLHF	TGTGCCAGTAGTATACGACAGGGTTCGGGTTCACCCCTCCACTTT
TRBD2	few	TRBJ2-1	TRBV5-1	16	CASSTGLAGARNEQFF	TGCGCCAGCAGCACGGGACTAGCGGGGGCCCGCAATGAGCAGTTCTTC
-	-	TRBJ1-1	TRBV18	15	CASSPLTVQVSEAFF	TGTGCCAGCTCACCATTGACAGTCCAGGTGTCTGAAGCTTTCTTT
TRBD1	-	TRBJ1-2	TRBV7-3	14	CASSYGQGALGYTF	TGTGCCAGCAGCTACGGACAGGGGGCTTTGGGCTACACCTTC
TRBD1	-	TRBJ1-1	TRBV7-2	19	CASSTGQGGGIRRNTEAFF	TGTGCCAGCAGCACGGGACAGGGGGGAGGTATCCGTAGGAACACTGAAGCTTTCTTT
-	-	TRBJ2-2	TRBV9	16	CASLRGPIANTGELFF	TGTGCCAGCTTGCGGGGTCCCATCGCGAACACCGGGGAGCTGTTTTTT
-	-	TRBJ2-5	TRBV5-1	13	CASSSQGSETQYF	TGCGCCAGCAGCTCACAGGGATCAGAGACCCAGTACTTC
TRBD1	-	TRBJ2-7	TRBV5-6	14	CASSLGTGVKEQYF	TGTGCCAGCAGCTTGGGGACAGGGGTAAAGGAGCAGTACTTC
-	-	TRBJ1-5	TRBV3-1/TRBV3-2	13	CASSQDAGQPQHF	TGTGCCAGCAGCCAAGATGCGGGACAGCCCCAGCATTTT
-	-	TRBJ1-1	TRBV28	13	CASSLVQNTEAFF	TGTGCCAGCAGTTTAGTTCAAAACACTGAAGCTTTCTTT
-	-	TRBJ1-2	TRBV2	14	CASSPGRGPGGYTF	TGTGCCAGCAGTCCCGGCAGGGGCCCGGGAGGCTACACCTTC
-	once	TRBJ1-1	TRBV7-3	15	CASSFLGHPNTEAFF	TGTGCCAGCAGCTTTTTGGGACACCCGAACACTGAAGCTTTCTTT
-	-	TRBJ1-1	TRBV30	14	CAWTPLGVGREAFF	TGTGCCTGGACCCCGTTAGGGGTAGGTCGTGAAGCTTTCTTT
TRBD1	-	TRBJ1-1	TRBV30	15	CAWTRQGKLNTEAFF	TGTGCCTGGACGCGACAGGGAAAACTGAACACTGAAGCTTTCTTT
TRBD2	-	TRBJ2-7	TRBV19	15	CASSMETSGNYEQYF	TGTGCCAGTAGTATGGAGACTAGCGGTAACTACGAGCAGTACTTC
-	-	TRBJ1-5	TRBV18	13	CASSPRGDQPQHF	TGTGCCAGCTCACCGCGGGGTGATCAGCCCCAGCATTTT
-	-	TRBJ2-1	TRBV13	15	CASSSFAGTYNEQFF	TGTGCCAGCAGCTCGTTTGCGGGGACGTACAATGAGCAGTTCTTC
-	-	TRBJ2-3	TRBV29-1	15	CSVDGAEAYTDTQYF	TGCAGCGTTGATGGGGCAGAAGCTTACACAGATACGCAGTATTTT
TRBD1	-	TRBJ1-1	TRBV15	15	CATSVFGQGLAEAFF	TGTGCCACCAGCGTATTCGGACAGGGGCTCGCTGAAGCTTTCTTT
-	-	TRBJ1-2	TRBV5-6	13	CASSTGQVDGYTF	TGTGCCAGCAGCACGGGACAAGTTGATGGCTACACCTTC
-	few	TRBJ1-1	TRBV9	17	CASSVSPARGSDTEAFF	TGTGCCAGCAGCGTTAGTCCGGCTCGCGGGAGCGACACTGAAGCTTTCTTT
-	-	TRBJ2-3	TRBV5-1	14	CASRIRDFTDTQYF	TGCGCCAGCAGAATAAGGGACTTCACAGATACGCAGTATTTT
-	-	TRBJ1-2	TRBV7-2	15	CASSLDLMGGDGYTF	TGTGCCAGCAGCTTAGATTTGATGGGCGGGGATGGCTACACCTTC
-	-	TRBJ2-7	TRBV19	11	CASTNGYEQYF	TGTGCCAGTACCAACGGCTACGAGCAGTACTTC
-	-	TRBJ1-2	TRBV9	14	CASSGGDSNYGYTF	TGTGCCAGCAGCGGAGGCGACAGCAACTATGGCTACACCTTC
-	-	TRBJ2-5	TRBV5-4	16	CASSSSRGAVGETQYF	TGTGCCAGCAGCTCCAGCAGGGGCGCGGTGGGGGAGACCCAGTACTTC
-	-	TRBJ2-7	TRBV3-1/TRBV3-2	13	CASSPSSPGEQYF	TGTGCCAGCAGCCCCTCATCCCCAGGCGAGCAGTACTTC
TRBD2	once	TRBJ2-5	TRBV19	16	CASTPGGPRNQETQYF	TGTGCCAGTACTCCGGGGGGTCCCCGAAACCAAGAGACCCAGTACTTC
-	-	TRBJ1-2	TRBV9	18	CASSVAPWHETANYGYTF	TGTGCCAGCAGCGTAGCCCCCTGGCACGAAACAGCTAACTATGGCTACACCTTC
TRBD2	-	TRBJ2-7	TRBV7-2	14	CASTPRGSMNEQYF	TGTGCCAGCACCCCGCGGGGGAGCATGAACGAGCAGTACTTC
TRBD1	-	TRBJ2-5	TRBV11-2	17	CASSLGQAIGGQETQYF	TGTGCCAGCAGCTTGGGACAGGCAATTGGGGGCCAAGAGACCCAGTACTTC
-	-	TRBJ2-4	TRBV21-1	20	CASSNGLGQWEFLAKNIQYF	TGTGCCAGCAGCAATGGGTTGGGACAGTGGGAATTTCTAGCCAAAAACATTCAGTACTTC
-	-	TRBJ1-1	TRBV19	14	CASSQGGGVAEAFF	TGTGCCAGTAGCCAAGGTGGGGGGGTCGCTGAAGCTTTCTTT
-	-	TRBJ2-1	TRBV19	15	CASTPQGFSYNEQFF	TGTGCCAGTACCCCGCAGGGATTCTCCTACAATGAGCAGTTCTTC
TRBD1	-	TRBJ2-1	TRBV6-6	16	CASSYMGQGTGNEQFF	TGTGCCAGCAGTTACATGGGACAGGGAACAGGGAATGAGCAGTTCTTC
-	-	TRBJ2-7	TRBV6-2/TRBV6-3	14	CASSFTDVSYEQYF	TGTGCCAGCAGTTTCACAGACGTTTCCTACGAGCAGTACTTC
-	-	TRBJ2-7	TRBV7-8	17	CASSKGVRQDYSYEQYF	TGTGCCAGCAGCAAGGGCGTTAGACAGGATTACTCCTACGAGCAGTACTTC
TRBD1	-	TRBJ2-1	TRBV7-9	15	CASSLGQGIYNEQFF	TGTGCCAGCAGTCTGGGACAGGGAATTTACAATGAGCAGTTCTTC
TRBD1	-	TRBJ1-1	TRBV7-2	15	CASSSGQVGNTEAFF	TGTGCCAGCAGCTCGGGACAGGTAGGGAACACTGAAGCTTTCTTT
-	-	TRBJ2-3	TRBV19	17	CASSIVDSHRWTDTQYF	TGTGCCAGTAGTATAGTTGACAGTCACCGTTGGACAGATACGCAGTATTTT
TRBD1	-	TRBJ1-4	TRBV5-5	15	CASSGDSSLGEKLFF	TGTGCCAGCAGCGGGGACAGTTCCCTTGGCGAAAAACTGTTTTTT
TRBD1	-	TRBJ1-1	TRBV6-6	15	CASSYIPGTGDKAFF	TGTGCTAGCAGTTATATACCGGGGACAGGCGATAAAGCTTTCTTT
-	-	TRBJ1-4	TRBV3-1/TRBV3-2	13	CASSPLGEGRLFF	TGTGCCAGCAGCCCCCTTGGGGAGGGAAGACTGTTTTTT
TRBD1	-	TRBJ1-2	TRBV3-1/TRBV3-2	15	CASSPTDREQNGYTF	TGTGCCAGCAGCCCCACCGACAGGGAACAGAATGGCTACACCTTC
TRBD1	few	TRBJ2-2	TRBV5-1	16	CASTPGDRGNTGELFF	TGCGCCAGCACCCCCGGGGACAGGGGTAACACCGGGGAGCTGTTTTTT
TRBD1	-	TRBJ1-2	TRBV5-6	18	CASSRGWGSQGLGYGYTF	TGTGCCAGCAGCCGAGGTTGGGGTTCACAGGGGTTGGGCTATGGCTACACCTTC